This T cell receptor (beta chain) was identified during a study of blood T cell repertoires in COVID-19 (TCRdb year 2020). A note on the overall study: Collaborator samples came from the United States, Italy and Spain and covered acute and convalescent phases of COVID-19. A freely available public database, intended as a resource for researchers studying the immune response to SARS-CoV-2, is where the repertoires were released. The samples were drawn from two sources: the first 160 participants of the ongoing ImmuneRACE study, and 950 to 1,500 subjects contributed by 6 global collaborators. The sample metadata nearly always contained a de-identified subject ID, COVID-19 status, age in years and sex. The material from the prospective study consisted of cDNA or gDNA derived from T cells, B-cell-depleted T cells, or PBMCs. Deeply sampled blood TCRbeta repertoires from subjects exposed to, actively infected with, or recovered from COVID-19 were included in the dataset. HLA class I and class II types, where available, came from metadata supplied by the sample provider rather than from assay-based typing.

Clipping removes 8 bases from V and 6 bases from J, with 10 as the unmatched junction base count. Looking up the germline V gene (reference sequence) yields CDR1 LNHDA and CDR2 SQIVND. Measured from the cysteine to the phenylalanine, the CDR3 is 16 residues long. Only the CDR3 DNA stays, 48 bases, in frame from base 1. The immunoSEQ Assay, a bias-controlled multiplex PCR, was used to amplify TCRbeta CDR3 regions from genomic DNA. As for the authors' bioinformatics: Within the assay, amplification of reference gene primers was used to estimate how many nucleated cells each sample contained. Sequence reads were collapsed and filtered to measure the absolute abundance of every unique TCRbeta CDR3 rearrangement. For each sample, productive Simpson clonality was calculated by taking the square root of Simpson's diversity index across productive rearrangements. TCRdb took over this immuneACCESS table, retaining in-frame rearrangements with V and J assigned. Such tables are incomplete; in checked studies, under half of the missing clones stem from an unresolved V gene, and the remainder is unexplained. V and J calls and clone size are those listed in that table; D and trimming were worked out from the DNA. This sample gives approximately 280,000 clones in total; around 85% of them show up just once. 2% to 3% of the sample is held by the ten biggest clonotypes.

In the prospective study, participants were about 18 to 90 years old, resided in about two dozen geographic areas of the United States, and were enrolled through a virtual design. Cohort assignment in the prospective study relied on participant-reported clinical history from a screening survey and a study questionnaire. Recovered participants in ImmuneRACE Cohort 3 were defined by two consecutive negative NP/OP PCR tests, clearance by a healthcare professional, or resolution of symptoms. In the prospective study, mobile phlebotomists collected whole blood, serum and a nasopharyngeal or oropharyngeal swab from each participant. Over a roughly 2-month period, participants in the prospective study had the option of providing additional blood draws and questionnaires. Before DNA extraction, prospective study blood samples were shipped either frozen or at room temperature. Notes on this clone: This clone's antigen is unknown. The input lacks base qualities; no much larger clone sits a single base away.

Results the study describes overall, beyond this receptor: The quantity of clinical and demographic metadata differed by source and by participant and was supplied without curation.

The sequence joins TRBV19 to TRBJ1-4, with 12 central nucleotides matching TRBD1. This clonotype was sampled from a woman between 45 and 60 years old who had recovered from COVID-19. Sequencing was performed on PBMCs or T cells enriched from blood (not recorded which). The sequenced DNA: TGTGCCAGTGGGGACAGGGGGCGCGACATTTATGAAAAACTGTTTTTT. Translated, this is CASGDRGRDIYEKLFF.